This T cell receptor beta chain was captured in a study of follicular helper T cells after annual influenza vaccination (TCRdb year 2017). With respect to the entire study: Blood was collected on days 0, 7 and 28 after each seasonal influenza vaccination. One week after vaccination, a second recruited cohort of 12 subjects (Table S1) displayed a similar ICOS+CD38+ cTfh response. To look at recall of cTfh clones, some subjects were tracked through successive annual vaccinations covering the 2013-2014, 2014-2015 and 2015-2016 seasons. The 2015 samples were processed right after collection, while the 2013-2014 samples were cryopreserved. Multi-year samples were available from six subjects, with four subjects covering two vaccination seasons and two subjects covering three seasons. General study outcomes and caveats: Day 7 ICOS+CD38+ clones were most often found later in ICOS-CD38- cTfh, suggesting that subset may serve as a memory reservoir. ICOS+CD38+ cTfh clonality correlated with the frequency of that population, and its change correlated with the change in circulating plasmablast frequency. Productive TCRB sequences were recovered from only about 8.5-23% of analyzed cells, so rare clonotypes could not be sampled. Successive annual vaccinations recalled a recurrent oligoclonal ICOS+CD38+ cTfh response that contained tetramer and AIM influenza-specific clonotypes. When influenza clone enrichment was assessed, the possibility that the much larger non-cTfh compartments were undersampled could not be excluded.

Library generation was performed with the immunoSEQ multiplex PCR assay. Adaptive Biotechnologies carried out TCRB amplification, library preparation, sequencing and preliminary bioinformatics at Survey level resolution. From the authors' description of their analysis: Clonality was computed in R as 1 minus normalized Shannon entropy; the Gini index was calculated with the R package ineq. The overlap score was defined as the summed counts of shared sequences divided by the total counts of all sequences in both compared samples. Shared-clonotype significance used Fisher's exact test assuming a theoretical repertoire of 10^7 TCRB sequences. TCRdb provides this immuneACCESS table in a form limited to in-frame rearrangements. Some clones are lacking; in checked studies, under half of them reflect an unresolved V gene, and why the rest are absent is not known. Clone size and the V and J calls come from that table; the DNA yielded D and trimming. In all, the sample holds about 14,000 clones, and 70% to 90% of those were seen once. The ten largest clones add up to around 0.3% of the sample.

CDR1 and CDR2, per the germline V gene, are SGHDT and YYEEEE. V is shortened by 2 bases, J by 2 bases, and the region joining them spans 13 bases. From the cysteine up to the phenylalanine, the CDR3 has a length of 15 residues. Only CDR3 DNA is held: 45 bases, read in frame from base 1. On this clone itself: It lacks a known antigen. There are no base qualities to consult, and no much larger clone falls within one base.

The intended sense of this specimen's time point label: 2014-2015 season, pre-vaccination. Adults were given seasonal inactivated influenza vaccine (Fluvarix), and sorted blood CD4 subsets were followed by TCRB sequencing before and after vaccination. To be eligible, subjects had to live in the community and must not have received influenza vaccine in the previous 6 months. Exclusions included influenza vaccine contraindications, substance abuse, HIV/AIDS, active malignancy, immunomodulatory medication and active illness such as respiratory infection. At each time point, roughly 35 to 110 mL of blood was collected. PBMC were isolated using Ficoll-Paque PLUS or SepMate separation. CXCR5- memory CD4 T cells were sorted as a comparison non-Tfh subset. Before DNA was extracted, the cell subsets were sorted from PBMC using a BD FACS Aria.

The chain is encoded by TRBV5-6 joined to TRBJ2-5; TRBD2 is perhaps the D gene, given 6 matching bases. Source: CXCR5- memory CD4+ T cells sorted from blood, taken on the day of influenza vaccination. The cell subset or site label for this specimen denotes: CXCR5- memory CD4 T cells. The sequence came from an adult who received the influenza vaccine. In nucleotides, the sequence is TGTGCCAGCAGCTTCCTGGCGGGGAAGCAAGAGACCCAGTACTTC. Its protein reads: CASSFLAGKQETQYF.